What follows are 18 T cell receptor beta chains derived from one specimen sequenced in a study of Graves' ophthalmopathy and Graves' hyperthyroidism (dated by TCRdb to the late 2010s). Sequencing was performed on an Illumina HiSeq 2000. For repertoire sequencing, TCR beta CDR3 regions were amplified from RNA transcripts. A first-round RT-PCR used HTBI primers with the Qiagen OneStep RT-PCR kit, followed by a second-round multiplex PCR, size selection and purification. TCRdb cleaned the public reads at Q25 with fastp, built clones with MiXCR and kept in-frame beta chains. Each entry merges the rows of one CDR3 protein and shows their most common DNA and genes. Across this sample there are over a million distinct CDR3 sequences, with less than 45% seen only once. Roughly 11% of the sample rests with the top ten. The sample was peripheral blood or thyroid tissue (not recorded which). These receptors all stem from an adult man with Graves' hyperthyroidism.

J is TRBJ1-2 and V is TRBV20-1; D call uncertain. V was clipped by 0 bases and J by 4 bases, with 12 bases between them. CDR1 and CDR2 from the germline V gene are DFQATT and SNEGSKA (reference sequence). This CDR3 has 14 residues. CDR3 sequence: CSARDQAQLYGYTF. In nucleotides, the CDR3 is TGCAGTGCTAGAGATCAAGCACAACTCTATGGCTACACCTTC.

The chain recombines TRBV4-1 with TRBJ1-2, with D perhaps matching TRBD1 (5 bases). The length of the CDR3 is 14 residues. V was clipped by 0 bases and J by 8 bases, with 13 bases between them. Germline values: CDR1 MGHRA, CDR2 YSYEKL. The CDR3 sequence: CASSQDSGGDGYTF. DNA of the CDR3: TGCGCCAGCAGCCAAGATTCAGGAGGGGACGGCTACACCTTC.

Note on this clonotype: A much more abundant neighbour one base away suggests this may be a read error. This rearrangement joins TRBV24-1 to TRBJ2-5; TRBD1 is a possible D gene (5 bases). Germline CDR1 and CDR2: KGHDR and SFDVKD. This CDR3 spans 14 amino acids. The V and J ends lost 10 bases and 0 bases respectively, with 14 bases between them. The CDR3 spells CATSTATDQETQYF. The CDR3 nucleotides are TGTGCCACTTCCACCGCGACAGACCAAGAGACCCAGTACTTC.

The rearrangement joins TRBV20-1 to TRBJ2-2; tentative D call: TRBD2 (5 bases). From germline, CDR1 is DFQATT and CDR2 SNEGSKA (reference sequence). The CDR3 length is 13 residues. V gave up 4 bases and J gave up 2 bases, with 8 bases separating them. CDR3 nucleotides: TGCAGTGCTAACCGGGATAACACCGGGGAGCTGTTTTTT. Amino acids: CSANRDNTGELFF.

This clonotype was counted ten times or more. The CDR3 here is CATSRGLEGSETQYF. The CDR3 coding sequence is TGTGCCACCAGCAGAGGCCTGGAGGGCTCGGAGACCCAGTACTTC. The chain is built from TRBV15 and TRBJ2-5; D might be TRBD2 (6 bases). V dropped 1 base and J dropped 5 bases, with 14 bases sitting between them. Germline V gene sequence: CDR1 LNHNV, CDR2 YYDKDF (reference sequence). This CDR3 is built from 15 residues.

This sequence joins TRBV5-6 and TRBJ1-5, with D possibly matching TRBD1 (6 bases). The germline V gene encodes CDR1 SGHDT and CDR2 YYEEEE. The CDR3 consists of 14 residues. Trimming left V 6 bases short and J 5 bases short, with 15 bases between. CDR3 protein: CASTYYGGDQPQHF. In nucleotides, the CDR3 is TGTGCCAGCACTTACTATGGGGGCGATCAGCCCCAGCATTTT. Looking up the rest from reference TRBV5-6 and TRBJ1-5 gives the full variable domain: DAGVTQSPTHLIKTRGQQVTLRCSPKSGHDTVSWYQQALGQGPQFIFQYYEEEERQRGNFPDRFSGHQFPNYSSELNVNALLLGDSALYLCASTYYGGDQPQHFGDGTRLSIL.

This clonotype was counted many times. The genes are TRBV9 and TRBJ1-6; no firm D call. V was pared by 1 base and J by 6 bases, with 11 bases between. The CDR3 spans 15 residues. Germline V lookup: CDR1 SGDLS, CDR2 YYNGEE. The DNA for the CDR3 is TGTGCCAGCAGCGTATCGGCCGCCCTTAATTCACCCCTCCACTTT. This encodes CASSVSAALNSPLHF.

This clonotype was recorded only once. The rearrangement joins TRBV28 to TRBJ1-2, with D uncertain. Trimming removed 2 bases at V and 6 bases at J, with 13 bases between. The germline V gene encodes CDR1 MDHEN and CDR2 SYDVKM. The CDR3 covers 14 residues. CDR3 coding DNA: TGTGCCAGCAGTTTACTCACGGGAAACCATGGCTACACCTTC. Translating gives CASSLLTGNHGYTF.

This clonotype was observed at least ten times. The V call is TRBV7-8, the J call TRBJ2-2; unclear D gene. Germline assignment: CDR1 SGHVS and CDR2 FQNEAQ. The ends were cut back, 2 bases at V and 4 bases at J, with 11 bases in the middle. The length of the CDR3 is 15 residues. CDR3: CASSLWSEVTGELFF. The CDR3 DNA reads as TGTGCCAGCAGCTTATGGTCAGAAGTCACCGGGGAGCTGTTTTTT.

J is TRBJ1-1 and V is TRBV7-3, with D possibly TRBD1 on 5 matching bases. Trimming shortened V by 0 bases and J by 1 base, and 9 bases separated the two germline ends. CDR3 size: 15 residues. Germline V gene data show CDR1 as SGHTA and CDR2 as FQGTGA. CDR3 nucleotide sequence: TGTGCCAGCAGCTTAACTACCGGGGCGAACACTGAAGCTTTCTTT. Translating it yields CASSLTTGANTEAFF.

This clonotype has only a few counts. The V and J genes are TRBV20-1 and TRBJ2-7; no reliable D call. The germline V and J ends were trimmed by 6 bases and 3 bases, with 18 bases remaining between them. CDR1 is DFQATT, CDR2 SNEGSKA, per germline (reference sequence). The CDR3 runs to 14 residues. The CDR3: CSAPGPEKLYEQYF. CDR3 sequence (DNA): TGCAGTGCCCCCGGACCGGAAAAACTCTACGAGCAGTACTTC.

This clonotype was detected ten times or more. The chain combines TRBV6-6 with TRBJ1-5; 9 bases align to TRBD1. Germline values: CDR1 MNHNY, CDR2 SVGAGI (reference sequence). The CDR3 length is 15 residues. The J segment lost 10 bases and the V segment lost 5 bases, leaving 12 bases of the junction unmatched. The CDR3 coding sequence is TGTGCCAGCAGTGATTCTGGACAGGGGATAAGTCCCCAGCATTTT. It specifies CASSDSGQGISPQHF.

The chain links TRBV25-1 to TRBJ1-1, with D unclear. The germline V gene has CDR1 MGHDK and CDR2 SYGVNS. Deletions cut 3 bases from V and 2 bases from J, with 13 bases between. This CDR3 is 15 amino acids long. This CDR3 is CASSEGGSGNTEAFF. The CDR3 bases are TGTGCCAGCAGTGAGGGTGGCTCTGGAAACACTGAAGCTTTCTTT.

This clonotype was found many times. The V and J genes are TRBV29-1 and TRBJ1-6, with 8 nucleotides matching TRBD1. The V gene's germline CDR1 is SQVTM and CDR2 ANQGSEA. This CDR3 comprises 14 residues. After removal of 6 bases from V and 4 bases from J, the junction contained 5 bases not matched to a gene. This CDR3 reads CSVKTGDYNSPLHF. DNA of the CDR3: TGCAGCGTCAAGACAGGGGATTATAATTCACCCCTCCACTTT.

To note about this clonotype: This may arise from a read error, as a much more abundant clone is one base away. Given the absence of the conserved phenylalanine or tryptophan at the CDR3 end, a read error is likely. Here the CDR3 DNA reads TGCGCCAGCAGCTTCACCACCGACCCGACAGGGACTGAAGCTTTCCTT. It encodes CASSFTTDPTGTEAFL. The V and J genes are TRBV5-1 and TRBJ1-1; 7 bases are a match to TRBD1. This CDR3 comprises 16 residues. The junction had 12 bases not matched to a gene; V was cut back by 2 bases and J by 5 bases. Germline V CDR1 and CDR2: SGHRS, YFSETQ.

The chain joins TRBV14 to TRBJ2-2, with D perhaps matching TRBD1 (6 bases). CDR1 and CDR2 (germline): SGHDN, FVKESK. This CDR3 spans 18 amino acids. V was clipped by 1 base and J by 2 bases, with 17 bases between them. The DNA of the CDR3 is TGTGCCAGCAGCCAAGTCCCATACAGGGTATTAAACACCGGGGAGCTGTTTTTT. This gives the protein CASSQVPYRVLNTGELFF.

This chain links TRBV10-3 with TRBJ1-3, with D maybe TRBD1 (6 bases). Germline V lookup: CDR1 ENHRY, CDR2 SYGVKD. The germline V and J ends were trimmed by 2 bases and 2 bases, with 7 bases remaining between them. CDR3 size: 14 residues. The CDR3 DNA is TGTGCCATCAGTGAGGGACAGCCTGGAAACACCATATATTTT. It codes for CAISEGQPGNTIYF.

This clonotype has more than one count but fewer than ten. The chain employs TRBV6-5 and TRBJ1-5, with D maybe TRBD1 (5 bases). Between the trimmed V and J ends, which lost 0 bases and 2 bases, there was a span of 11 bases. The CDR3 runs 16 residues. From germline, CDR1 is MNHEY and CDR2 SVGAGI. The CDR3 loop reads CASSYSDIVGNQPQHF. CDR3 nucleotide sequence: TGTGCCAGCAGTTACTCGGACATCGTCGGCAATCAGCCCCAGCATTTT.